The sequence of this T cell receptor beta chain was determined in a study of OX40 agonist ivuxolimab in advanced cancers. Study summary: Recorded diagnoses for dose-escalation patients were hepatocellular carcinoma, melanoma, renal cell or head and neck cancer. Earlier treatment with anti-PD-1, anti-PD-L1 or anti-CTLA-4 was permitted, and 30% to 40% had received some. General study findings and limits: Which antigen the expanded peripheral T cells recognized is unknown.

With regard to this clone: No antigen is known for it.

Germline assignment: CDR1 SEHNR and CDR2 FQNEAQ (reference sequence). This CDR3 is 12 amino acids long. Trimming pared 1 base from V and 10 bases from J, leaving 10 bases between. Profiling relied on immunoSEQ multiplex PCR, and the TCRdb table lists in-frame clones only, not all of them. The sample yields roughly 69,000 clones, roughly nine tenths seen once. This receptor was identified in an adult with an advanced solid tumor such as melanoma, head and neck, liver or kidney cancer. The chain couples TRBV7-9 to TRBJ1-2, with D maybe TRBD1 (5 bases). Sequencing was performed on CD4+ or CD8+ T cells sorted from blood, taken in a trial of the OX40 agonist ivuxolimab. As DNA, the CDR3 is TGTGCCAGCAGCTTAGGTGACAGAATCTACACCTTC. It is translated as CASSLGDRIYTF.